The 14 T cell receptor beta chains in this list originate from one sample, sequenced in a study of T cells in Graves' hyperthyroidism and ophthalmopathy. Amplification of TCR beta CDR3 regions was performed using RNA transcripts as template. An initial round of RT-PCR targeting the TCR CDR3 relied on the HTBI primer set. Each CDR3 protein is one row after TCRdb ran MiXCR on the multiplex PCR reads. The sample has some 500,000 distinct CDR3 sequences, 14% seen once; the top ten hold 15% to 20%. The specimen was blood. The receptors were sampled from a young woman with Graves' hyperthyroidism.

This clonotype has a handful of counts. The V gene is TRBV5-1, the J gene TRBJ2-1; 9 bases line up with TRBD1. J lost 5 bases, V lost 4 bases, and 4 bases had no gene match. Germline assignment: CDR1 SGHRS and CDR2 YFSETQ. This CDR3 has 14 residues. This CDR3 is CASSGGQGDNEQFF. CDR3 sequence (DNA): TGCGCCAGCAGCGGGGGACAGGGTGACAATGAGCAGTTCTTC.

V gene TRBV6-1 combines with J gene TRBJ2-4, with TRBD1 matching over 12 bases. The V and J ends lost 6 bases and 6 bases, in that order; junction bases with no gene match: 9. This CDR3 is built from 16 residues. Germline V gene data show CDR1 as MNHNS and CDR2 as SASEGT. As DNA, the CDR3 is TGTGCCAGCAGGGTTTGGGACAGGGGGCCCGGAAACATTCAGTACTTC. Its translation is CASRVWDRGPGNIQYF.

This clonotype was detected only a few times. The chain carries TRBV19 and TRBJ1-5; the D gene is possibly TRBD1 (5 bases). Deletions cut 8 bases from V and 7 bases from J, with 27 bases between. The length of the CDR3 is 17 residues. The germline CDR1 and CDR2 sequences are LNHDA and SQIVND (reference sequence). CDR3 coding DNA: TGTGCCAGTGGGGCCCTCAGACATTACTATTCCGGGCAGCCCCAGCATTTT. It specifies CASGALRHYYSGQPQHF.

This clonotype appeared many times. The chain recombines TRBV14 with TRBJ2-7, with D perhaps being TRBD1 or TRBD2 (5 bases each). V gave up 4 bases and J gave up 0 bases, with 13 bases separating them. CDR1 and CDR2 (germline): SGHDN, FVKESK. The CDR3 is made up of 15 amino acids. The CDR3 loop reads CASSPHSGTSYEQYF. The CDR3 DNA sequence: TGTGCCAGCAGCCCGCACTCCGGGACCTCCTACGAGCAGTACTTC.

This clonotype was recorded at least ten times. This chain links TRBV20-1 with TRBJ1-1; a possible D gene is TRBD1 (5 bases). The CDR3 contains 14 residues. The ends were cut back, 6 bases at V and 2 bases at J, with 16 bases in the middle. Germline assignment: CDR1 DFQATT and CDR2 SNEGSKA (reference sequence). This CDR3 is CSAKPGLHNTEAFF. The CDR3 coding sequence is TGCAGTGCAAAACCGGGACTCCATAACACTGAAGCTTTCTTT.

This clonotype was observed at least ten times. This chain uses TRBV30 with TRBJ1-2; 8 bases align to TRBD1. The CDR3 extends over 14 amino acids. V gave up 2 bases and J gave up 8 bases; unmatched junction bases: 10. Germline V gene lookup returns CDR1 GTSNPN and CDR2 SVGIG (reference sequence). The CDR3 DNA reads TGTGCCTGGAGTAGGGCAGGGGGCGAGGAGGGCTACACCTTC. Protein sequence: CAWSRAGGEEGYTF.

This clonotype was recorded many times. This rearrangement joins TRBV12-3 or TRBV12-4 to TRBJ1-5; D unclear. The CDR3 is 16 amino acids. The V gene lost 3 bases and the J gene lost 2 bases, with 14 bases spanning the gap. The CDR3 sequence: CASSLSRKMGNQPQHF. The CDR3 DNA reads as TGTGCCAGCAGTTTGTCTAGGAAGATGGGCAATCAGCCCCAGCATTTT.

This chain connects TRBV27 to TRBJ1-2; 7 nucleotides agree with TRBD1. V lost 2 bases, J lost 4 bases, and 7 bases stayed unmatched. CDR3 size: 15 residues. Per germline, CDR1 MNHEY and CDR2 SMNVEV (reference sequence). CDR3 sequence (DNA): TGTGCCAGCAGTTTAAAGCGGGGACAGACCTATGGCTACACCTTC. It codes for CASSLKRGQTYGYTF.

At least ten counts were recorded for this clonotype. The chain has TRBV20-1 and TRBJ1-1; no definite D call. The CDR3 length is 11 residues. From germline, CDR1 is DFQATT and CDR2 SNEGSKA (reference sequence). V lost 5 bases to trimming and J lost 10 bases, with 14 bases between them. The CDR3 nucleotides are TGCAGTGCTGAAACCGAGGGAGCAGCTTTCTTT. This translates into CSAETEGAAFF.

A word on this clonotype: The junction shows a germline mismatch at one end, possibly a read error. The genes are TRBV12-3 or TRBV12-4 and TRBJ1-1, with TRBD1 matching over 7 bases. CDR3 size: 14 residues. The CDR3: CARSSATGSAEAFF. The CDR3 DNA reads TGTGCCCGCAGTTCCGCGACAGGGAGCGCTGAAGCTTTCTTT.

This clonotype was found many times. The chain links TRBV6-1 to TRBJ2-1; 9 positions agree with TRBD2. CDR1 and CDR2 (germline): MNHNS, SASEGT. The CDR3 spans 17 residues. Trimming cost V 5 bases and J 7 bases; bases outside gene matches: 15. Written as DNA, the CDR3 is TGTGCCAGCAGTCCACCTGTCGGGACTAGCATTATGAATGAGCAGTTCTTC. This encodes CASSPPVGTSIMNEQFF.

This chain uses TRBV5-1 with TRBJ1-6; TRBD1 agrees at 7 bases. Germline V lookup: CDR1 SGHRS, CDR2 YFSETQ. The CDR3 is made up of 19 amino acids. V shed 4 bases, J shed 7 bases, and the junction held 20 bases outside the gene matches. The CDR3 nucleotides are TGCGCCAGCAGCCCGACAGGGTCGGACCCACGGGGGAAAAATTCACCCCTCCACTTT. Amino acid sequence: CASSPTGSDPRGKNSPLHF. The full variable domain, in which reference TRBV5-1 and TRBJ1-6 provide the parts outside the CDR3, is KAGVTQTPRYLIKTRGQQVTLSCSPISGHRSVSWYQQTPGQGLQFLFEYFSETQRNKGNFPGRFSGRQFSNSRSEMNVSTLELGDSALYLCASSPTGSDPRGKNSPLHFGNGTRLTVT.

V gene TRBV14 combines with J gene TRBJ1-2; D is perhaps TRBD1 (6 bases). From germline, CDR1 is SGHDN and CDR2 FVKESK. The V end was cut by 1 base, the J end by 3 bases, with 12 bases between. CDR3 length: 15 residues. CDR3 sequence: CASSQVTGLYYGYTF. The CDR3, as DNA: TGTGCCAGCAGCCAAGTTACAGGGCTTTACTATGGCTACACCTTC. The whole variable domain, filled in from reference TRBV14 and TRBJ1-2, reads EAGVTQFPSHSVIEKGQTVTLRCDPISGHDNLYWYRRVMGKEIKFLLHFVKESKQDESGMPNNRFLAERTGGTYSTLKVQPAELEDSGVYFCASSQVTGLYYGYTFGSGTRLTVV.

This clonotype has ten or more counts. This chain connects TRBV12-5 to TRBJ1-1; 9 positions match TRBD1. The CDR3 covers 16 residues. With V trimmed by 2 bases and J by 6 bases, 10 bases remained unmatched. Germline V gene data show CDR1 as LGHNT and CDR2 as FRNRAP. CDR3 amino acids: CASGLPPGQGLPEAFF. The CDR3 DNA reads TGTGCTAGTGGTTTGCCCCCGGGACAGGGTTTGCCTGAAGCTTTCTTT.